Presented here are 28 T cell receptor beta chains from one specimen sequenced in a study of shared clonotypes between healthy human individuals. Sequencing was performed with immunoSEQ multiplex PCR; in TCRdb, only in-frame clones are kept and a portion is missing. The sample records roughly 320,000 clones, 80% to 90% being singletons. The sample taken for sequencing was memory CD8+ T cells sorted from blood. Subset noted: CD45RO+ cells pooled with CCR7-negative TemRA cells. The receptors derive from a young man in good health.

This chain connects TRBV5-1 to TRBJ2-7, with D hard to call. Germline V gene data show CDR1 as SGHRS and CDR2 as YFSETQ. The CDR3 is 16 residues long. V was trimmed by 0 bases and J by 3 bases, leaving 16 bases between them. CDR3 sequence (DNA): TGCGCCAGCAGCTTGGTGTTCGCCGACTCCTTCTACGAGCAGTACTTC. This translates into CASSLVFADSFYEQYF.

This chain links TRBV6-5 with TRBJ2-5; 8 positions match TRBD2. V lost 8 bases and J lost 5; bases outside the gene matches: 4. Germline V lookup: CDR1 MNHEY, CDR2 SVGAGI. This CDR3 region has 12 residues. CDR3 in amino acids: CASSTGGETQYF. The CDR3 region has the DNA TGTGCCAGCTCGACGGGGGGGGAGACCCAGTACTTC.

Only one count was recorded for this clone. DNA of the CDR3: TGTGCCAGCAGCCCTTTACGGACGGCGGACGAGCAGTACTTC. It codes for CASSPLRTADEQYF. This chain links TRBV6-1 with TRBJ2-7; D is unclear. From germline, CDR1 is MNHNS and CDR2 SASEGT. Trimming pared 6 bases from V and 5 bases from J, leaving 17 bases between. This CDR3 contains 14 residues.

The CDR3 DNA reads TGCGCCAGCAGCCCAGGGACAGTTCTTAATGAAAAACTGTTTTTT. Translation gives CASSPGTVLNEKLFF. The chain employs TRBV5-1 and TRBJ1-4; 7 bases fit TRBD1. The CDR3 length is 15 residues. V trimming: 4 bases; J trimming: 4 bases; junction bases outside the gene matches: 7. Germline V lookup: CDR1 SGHRS, CDR2 YFSETQ.

This chain connects TRBV27 to TRBJ2-2; D is possibly TRBD2 (5 bases). Per germline, CDR1 MNHEY and CDR2 SMNVEV (reference sequence). Trimming removed 2 bases at V and 6 bases at J, with 10 bases between. The CDR3 has 14 residues. In DNA, the CDR3 is TGTGCCAGCAGTTTAGCCCTAGCAGCCGGGGAGCTGTTTTTT. Its translation is CASSLALAAGELFF.

The chain links TRBV13 to TRBJ2-7; TRBD2 matches 12 bases. Germline lookup yields CDR1 PRHDT and CDR2 FYEKMQ (reference sequence). This CDR3 contains 17 residues. V shed 4 bases, J shed 5 bases, and the junction held 12 bases outside the gene matches. The CDR3 nucleotides are TGTGCCAGCAGCTCATCCCTTGGACTAGCGGGGCCCGACGAGCAGTACTTC. Translation gives CASSSSLGLAGPDEQYF.

The V call is TRBV18, the J call TRBJ2-7; the match to TRBD2 covers 11 bases. Germline V gene sequence: CDR1 KGHSH, CDR2 LQKENI. The trim removed 5 bases at V and 2 bases at J, leaving 2 bases unmatched. The CDR3 has 14 amino acids. Here the CDR3 DNA reads TGTGCCAGCTCAGTAGCGGGAGGGCCCTACGAGCAGTACTTC. This gives the protein CASSVAGGPYEQYF.

This sequence joins TRBV11-2 and TRBJ1-6, with a tentative D call TRBD1 (5 bases). CDR3 length: 19 amino acids. V dropped 1 base and J dropped 1 base, with 17 bases sitting between them. Per germline, CDR1 SGHAT and CDR2 FQNNGV. This CDR3 reads CASSLVGQGRWSYNSPLHF. The DNA for the CDR3 is TGTGCCAGCAGCTTAGTAGGGCAGGGCAGGTGGTCCTATAATTCACCCCTCCACTTT.

With respect to this clone: At the DNA level, this CDR3 is encoded by other sequences in the same sample as well. This chain connects TRBV27 to TRBJ2-7; 12 bases fit TRBD2. The V and J ends lost 5 bases and 4 bases, in that order; junction bases with no gene match: 9. The CDR3 is 16 residues long. In germline, CDR1 is MNHEY, CDR2 SMNVEV (reference sequence). DNA for the CDR3: TGTGCCAGCAGTCCCCGACTAGCGGGAGAGTCGTACGAGCAGTACTTC. As protein: CASSPRLAGESYEQYF.

This chain links TRBV30 with TRBJ1-5; D may be TRBD1 (5 bases). Germline CDR1 is GTSNPN and CDR2 is SVGIG (reference sequence). This CDR3 is 16 amino acids long. Trimming took 0 bases from V and 4 from J, leaving 16 bases between them. The CDR3 DNA reads TGTGCCTGGAGTGTACAGGACGGATTCCTAAATCAGCCCCAGCATTTT. Protein: CAWSVQDGFLNQPQHF.

The V gene is TRBV7-9, the J gene TRBJ2-7, with D tentatively TRBD2 (6 bases). V lost 4 bases and J lost 2, with 12 bases in between. From germline, CDR1 is SEHNR and CDR2 FQNEAQ (reference sequence). The CDR3 runs to 14 residues. As DNA, the CDR3 is TGTGCCAGCAGCTCGCGGGATCCCCCCTACGAGCAGTACTTC. Amino acid sequence: CASSSRDPPYEQYF.

This rearrangement joins TRBV7-9 to TRBJ2-1; 7 bases are shared with TRBD2. The CDR3 covers 15 residues. The ends lost 7 bases at V and 7 bases at J; junction bases unmatched: 13. In germline, CDR1 is SEHNR, CDR2 FQNEAQ (reference sequence). CDR3 protein: CASTPQIAGPNEQFF. The CDR3, as DNA: TGTGCCAGCACCCCCCAAATAGCGGGTCCAAATGAGCAGTTCTTC.

This clone was seen more than once but under ten times. This rearrangement joins TRBV6-1 to TRBJ2-7; TRBD1 might be the D (5 bases). The CDR3 runs to 15 residues. Germline V gives CDR1 MNHNS, CDR2 SASEGT. V lost 2 bases to trimming and J lost 2 bases, with 13 bases between them. The CDR3 protein is CASSERAGLAYEQYF. CDR3 sequence (DNA): TGTGCCAGCAGTGAAAGGGCAGGGCTAGCCTACGAGCAGTACTTC.

Note on this clone: Other DNA sequences from this sample encode an identical CDR3 as well. The chain combines TRBV4-1 with TRBJ2-7; D gene ambiguous. V dropped 4 bases and J dropped 1 base, with 11 bases sitting between them. The germline gives CDR1 MGHRA, CDR2 YSYEKL. The CDR3 sequence is 14 residues long. For the CDR3, the DNA is TGCGCCAGCAGCCCCCTCGACCGTTCCTACGAGCAGTACTTC. Its protein is CASSPLDRSYEQYF.

The genes are TRBV10-2 and TRBJ2-7; perhaps TRBD2 as D (6 bases). CDR1 and CDR2 (germline): WSHSY, SAAADI. The length of the CDR3 is 12 residues. V shed 11 bases and J shed 1 base, with 12 bases lying between them. The CDR3 DNA sequence: TGCGCCGGTACGGGACTGTCCTACGAGCAGTACTTC. Translated, it gives CAGTGLSYEQYF.

V gene TRBV4-1 combines with J gene TRBJ2-7; D ambiguous. The CDR3 is 16 amino acids. Germline V lookup: CDR1 MGHRA, CDR2 YSYEKL. V shed 1 base and J shed 0 bases, with 13 bases lying between them. The CDR3 region has the DNA TGCGCCAGCAGCCAAGTCCTTGGATCTAGCTCCTACGAGCAGTACTTC. Amino acid sequence: CASSQVLGSSSYEQYF.

The rearrangement links TRBV10-3 to TRBJ2-2; D unresolved. V was pared by 6 bases and J by 6 bases, with 11 bases between. The CDR3 spans 13 residues. Germline CDR1 ENHRY, CDR2 SYGVKD. CDR3 loop: CAIREAQSGELFF. The CDR3 DNA is TGTGCCATCAGGGAAGCACAATCCGGGGAGCTGTTTTTT.

The V call is TRBV28, the J call TRBJ2-7; D is perhaps TRBD1 (6 bases). Trimming removed 3 bases at V and 7 bases at J, with 19 bases between. Germline V CDR1 and CDR2: MDHEN, SYDVKM. This CDR3 region has 15 residues. The CDR3 here is CASSFPGQSRGEQYF. CDR3 nucleotide sequence: TGTGCCAGCAGTTTTCCGGGACAATCCCGGGGAGAGCAGTACTTC. The whole variable domain, remainder taken from reference TRBV28 and TRBJ2-7, is DVKVTQSSRYLVKRTGEKVFLECVQDMDHENMFWYRQDPGLGLRLIYFSYDVKMKEKGDIPEGYSVSREKKERFSLILESASTNQTSMYLCASSFPGQSRGEQYFGPGTRLTVT.

The chain joins TRBV4-3 to TRBJ2-1; D could derive from TRBD1 or TRBD2 (6 bases each). Between the trimmed V and J ends, which lost 0 bases and 2 bases, there was a span of 14 bases. The germline V gene has CDR1 LGHNA and CDR2 YSLEER. This CDR3 has 17 residues. CDR3 loop: CASSQEVRGGPYNEQFF. The CDR3 DNA sequence: TGCGCCAGCAGCCAAGAGGTGCGAGGGGGGCCCTACAATGAGCAGTTCTTC.

For the CDR3, the DNA is TGTGCCAGCAGCCCATTTGGGACAAAAGGTTACGAGCAGTACTTC. It codes for CASSPFGTKGYEQYF. This sequence joins TRBV13 and TRBJ2-7; tentative D call: TRBD1 (6 bases). The germline V gene encodes CDR1 PRHDT and CDR2 FYEKMQ (reference sequence). V was cut by 5 bases and J by 4 bases, with 18 bases left in between. The CDR3 extends over 15 amino acids.

This clone appeared many times. The same CDR3 is also encoded by other DNA sequences in this sample. The chain employs TRBV28 and TRBJ2-7; TRBD1 matches 10 bases. This CDR3 contains 15 residues. J lost 3 bases, V lost 2 bases, and 4 bases had no gene match. Looked up from germline, CDR1 is MDHEN and CDR2 is SYDVKM. The CDR3 DNA reads as TGTGCCAGCAGTTTAGGACAGGGGGAGAGCTACGAGCAGTACTTC. Translating it yields CASSLGQGESYEQYF.

This clone showed up just once. The chain employs TRBV4-1 and TRBJ1-2, with TRBD1 identical over 9 bases. The length of the CDR3 is 18 residues. V lost 1 base to trimming and J lost 1 base; unmatched junction nucleotides: 10. Germline V gene lookup returns CDR1 MGHRA and CDR2 YSYEKL. The CDR3 sequence is CASSQVSGQGLNNYGYTF. The CDR3 DNA reads as TGCGCCAGCAGCCAAGTGTCGGGACAGGGCCTTAATAACTATGGCTACACCTTC.

A few counts support this clone. The V call is TRBV7-9, the J call TRBJ2-7, with D uncertain. This CDR3 has 11 amino acids. Trimming pared 4 bases from V and 5 bases from J, leaving 6 bases between. The germline CDR1 and CDR2 sequences are SEHNR and FQNEAQ (reference sequence). The CDR3 DNA follows: TGTGCCAGCAGCTACTACGACGAGCAGTACTTC. Amino acid sequence: CASSYYDEQYF.

The chain has TRBV6-6 and TRBJ1-6; TRBD1 aligns across 9 bases. V shed 8 bases, J shed 7 bases, and the junction held 6 bases outside the gene matches. Germline V gene lookup returns CDR1 MNHNY and CDR2 SVGAGI (reference sequence). The CDR3 spans 14 residues. CDR3 protein: CASRPTGGNSPLHF. As DNA, the CDR3 is TGTGCCAGCCGGCCGACAGGGGGAAATTCACCCCTCCACTTT.

This rearrangement joins TRBV4-3 to TRBJ2-1; the D is unclear. This CDR3 contains 19 residues. The germline V gene encodes CDR1 LGHNA and CDR2 YSLEER. V lost 0 bases, J lost 0 bases, and 18 bases lay in between. The CDR3 protein is CASSQDLESVVSSYNEQFF. In DNA form, the CDR3 reads TGCGCCAGCAGCCAAGATCTGGAGAGTGTCGTGAGCTCCTACAATGAGCAGTTCTTC.

The rearrangement uses TRBV7-9 and TRBJ2-7; 15 bases are shared with TRBD2. This CDR3 contains 17 residues. With V trimmed by 1 base and J by 3 bases, 4 bases remained unmatched. Germline V gene lookup returns CDR1 SEHNR and CDR2 FQNEAQ (reference sequence). CDR3 loop: CASSLVGLAGGIYEQYF. The CDR3 coding sequence is TGTGCCAGCAGCTTAGTGGGACTAGCGGGAGGTATCTACGAGCAGTACTTC.

The chain employs TRBV5-1 and TRBJ2-5; possibly TRBD2 for D (5 bases). The CDR3 length is 16 residues. In germline, CDR1 is SGHRS, CDR2 YFSETQ. V was shortened by 0 bases and J by 5 bases, with 17 bases between the two germline ends. The DNA of the CDR3 is TGCGCCAGCAGCTTGGCCTTCCGGGCCGGCGGGGAGACCCAGTACTTC. It specifies CASSLAFRAGGETQYF.

This clone was detected a few times. The J gene is TRBJ2-7, the V gene TRBV2, with 9 bases matching TRBD2. This CDR3 comprises 15 residues. The V gene end was trimmed by 4 bases and the J gene end by 3 bases; junction bases not matched to a gene: 7. The V gene's germline CDR1 is SNHLY and CDR2 FYNNEI. In DNA, the CDR3 is TGTGCCAGCAGTGCCTGGCGGGAGGGCCTCTACGAGCAGTACTTC. This codes for CASSAWREGLYEQYF.